Listed below are T cell receptor beta chains from one sample, sequenced in a study of blood T cells in healthy people across ages. TCRdb reanalysed the 5' RACE reads using MiXCR and keeps one entry per CDR3 protein. The data show roughly 1.7 million distinct CDR3 sequences, with 30% to 35% seen just once and 11% held by the top ten. What was sequenced was blood. Receptors were obtained from a woman younger than 45 in good health. The CDR3 runs from the conserved cysteine through the conserved F or W. D genes are given only for firm matches.

V	length	J	D	CDR3
TRBV20-1	15	TRBJ2-2	NA	CSARDRGLNTGELFF
TRBV20-1	15	TRBJ2-3	NA	CSAQVGAVGTDRQYF
TRBV29-1	14	TRBJ2-5	NA	CSVEDQAAQETQYF
TRBV7-6	13	TRBJ1-5	NA	CASSLGFSQPQHF
TRBV7-9	17	TRBJ2-3	NA	CASSPWGVQGRTDTQYF
TRBV10-3	13	TRBJ2-7	NA	CAARNRGGSEQYF
TRBV6-1	14	TRBJ2-1	TRBD1	CASSFRDRGEEQFF
TRBV28	15	TRBJ1-4	NA	CASSLYRQGKEKLFF
TRBV20-1	12	TRBJ1-1	NA	CSAREGDREAFF
TRBV10-3	14	TRBJ1-1	NA	CTISFSGVNTEAFF
TRBV12-3/TRBV12-4	11	TRBJ2-2	NA	CASSPSGELFF
TRBV9	15	TRBJ1-1	NA	CASSPTGGGDTEAFF
TRBV5-1	15	TRBJ2-1	NA	CASRAGTSSYNEQFF
TRBV28	15	TRBJ2-3	TRBD2	CASTLTSGMLDTQYF
TRBV5-6	14	TRBJ2-3	NA	CASSDGFSTDTQYF
TRBV18	14	TRBJ2-7	NA	CASSPRAVGYEQYF
TRBV24-1	15	TRBJ2-7	NA	CATSDTMDSNGEQYF
TRBV6-1	15	TRBJ2-7	NA	CASSEEYGGAYEQYF
TRBV7-9	19	TRBJ2-4	TRBD2	CASSSPPETSGIAKNIQYF
TRBV7-9	13	TRBJ2-1	NA	CASSLLQLGGQFF
TRBV6-6	14	TRBJ1-2	NA	CASSEYEGYYGYTF
TRBV27	16	TRBJ2-7	NA	CASSPAQGIGAYEQYF
TRBV9	13	TRBJ2-5	NA	CASSGIRGETQYF
TRBV27	15	TRBJ2-5	TRBD2	CASSLGTSGSGAQYF
TRBV27	13	TRBJ2-7	NA	CASSSGQTYEQYF
TRBV20-1	12	TRBJ2-7	NA	CSARHPPYEQYF
TRBV21-1	18	TRBJ2-1	NA	CASSSPQRGLAGGNEQFF
TRBV7-9	14	TRBJ1-6	NA	CASSRAGPFSPLHF
TRBV6-5	13	TRBJ1-2	NA	CASSYRNRDGYTF
TRBV12-3/TRBV12-4	15	TRBJ2-1	NA	CASSLDGGSMNEQFF
TRBV10-3	13	TRBJ1-2	NA	CAIMGSANYGYTF
TRBV6-4	14	TRBJ2-2	NA	CASSVSQGPGELFF
TRBV6-1	15	TRBJ1-6	NA	CASSEIGSMGSPLHF
TRBV6-6	15	TRBJ1-2	TRBD1	CASSPTDRGAYGYTF
TRBV4-1	14	TRBJ1-1	NA	CASSQDPTDTEAFF
TRBV7-9	13	TRBJ2-1	NA	CASSLTRDPKPFF
TRBV20-1	17	TRBJ2-1	NA	CSAVPPSDRKGVNEQFF
TRBV11-2	16	TRBJ2-5	TRBD1	CASSLMGTGVEETQYF
TRBV27	17	TRBJ2-2	NA	CASSPTTGGTNTGELFF
TRBV7-9	16	TRBJ2-4	TRBD1	CASSLAGGTGGLIQYF
TRBV10-3	15	TRBJ1-3	NA	CAISETPFSGNTIYF
TRBV10-3	14	TRBJ2-7	TRBD2	CAIRDSGRSYEQYF
TRBV7-8	15	TRBJ2-5	NA	CASSSAGRNGETQYF
TRBV12-3/TRBV12-4	16	TRBJ2-3	TRBD2	CASSLGRGTSTDTQYF
TRBV30	11	TRBJ2-1	TRBD1	CASHRGAQQFF
TRBV7-2	14	TRBJ2-1	NA	CASSLKTGRNEQFF
TRBV14	14	TRBJ2-7	NA	CASSAGLPSHEQYF
TRBV10-3	15	TRBJ1-5	NA	CAISESAGVNQPQHF
TRBV21-1	14	TRBJ1-2	NA	CASSTTEWNYGYTF
TRBV28	14	TRBJ1-1	TRBD1	CASSIQGENTEAFF
TRBV5-1	16	TRBJ2-1	TRBD2	CASKTGSGGAGNEQFF
TRBV13	16	TRBJ2-1	NA	CASSSAPLDTDNEQFF
TRBV5-1	16	TRBJ2-3	TRBD2	CASSLEGTSVTDTQYF